The clone carrying this T cell receptor beta chain was counted between two and nine times. The antigen is unknown. Those patients with uncontrolled infection, other autoimmune disease, pregnancy or lactation were excluded. These data originate in a study of T cells in Graves' hyperthyroidism and ophthalmopathy. Whole-study findings and limits: Ophthalmopathy was distinguished from stable hyperthyroidism by 13 V-J signatures. Peripheral blood also featured most of the thyroid clonotypes expanded above 0.001.

RNA transcripts gave rise to amplified TCR beta CDR3 regions. HTBI primers drove first-round RT-PCR of the TCR CDR3. A single record per CDR3 protein comes from TCRdb applying MiXCR to the multiplex PCR reads. The repertoire includes 450,000 to 650,000 distinct CDR3 sequences, approximately 14% of them detected once, and 7.1% sits in the top ten. The origin of this receptor is a woman between 18 and 29 years old with Graves' ophthalmopathy. The sequenced sample was blood.

The CDR3 region has the DNA TGTGCCACCAGCAGGACTGCCGGGACTAAGGGGACCCAGTACTTC. The encoded protein is CATSRTAGTKGTQYF. The chain employs TRBV15 and TRBJ2-5; TRBD2 matches 7 bases. This CDR3 has 15 residues. From germline, CDR1 is LNHNV and CDR2 YYDKDF (reference sequence). With V trimmed by 3 bases and J by 7 bases, 11 bases remained unmatched.